This TCR beta chain appears in the sequencing data of a study of vaccination and CD4 T cells after COVID-19. Looking at the study overall: In culture, cells were exposed to overlapping spike peptides from SARS-CoV-2, HCoV-NL63, HCoV-OC43 and HCoV-229E. Cultures that served as controls received a CEFX pool, an HIV-1 Nef pool, or no peptide. Overall study findings and caveats: A median of 86.3% of reactive clones, in convalescent patients, became evident only post-vaccination.

Notes on this clonotype: Its antigen is as yet unknown.

Trimming took 3 bases from V and 2 from J; bases not matched to a gene: 6. CDR1 KGHDR and CDR2 SFDVKD come from the germline V gene. This CDR3 has 16 amino acids. CD4+ T cells that had been cultured provided DNA sequenced with the Oncomine TCR Beta short-read assay. TCRdb redid the calling of the PCR reads with MiXCR, one entry per CDR3 protein. The sample holds about 15,000 distinct CDR3 sequences, 65% to 85% seen once. Stated treatment: roughly 10-day PBMC culture with coronavirus spike peptide pools or control peptides (ViraFEST assay). This specimen consisted of CD4+ T cells from blood, cultured in vitro, obtained after SARS-CoV-2 vaccination. The J gene is TRBJ2-3, the V gene TRBV24-1; 8 nucleotides align to TRBD1. The source is a human donor who received a COVID-19 vaccine. This chain's CDR3 is CATSDRRGRNTDTQYF. For the CDR3, the DNA is TGTGCCACCAGTGATCGCAGGGGGCGAAACACAGATACGCAGTATTTT.